This entry lists 2 T cell receptor beta chains sequenced from one sample in a study of beta chain features in type 1 diabetes. The whole isolated RNA underwent reverse transcription, so sequencing captured expressed TCRB transcripts. The table came from immunoSEQ multiplex PCR; TCRdb's copy has only in-frame clones and leaves some out. Of 350,000 to 450,000 clones in the sample, 14% were seen once. The sequencing sample was made of naive CD4+ T cells from blood. The receptors come from a man aged 25-45 years in good health.

As for this clone: The identical CDR3 is also encoded by other nucleotide sequences in the sample. V and J are TRBV30 and TRBJ1-5, with D perhaps matching TRBD1 (6 bases). The V gene's germline CDR1 is GTSNPN and CDR2 SVGIG (reference sequence). There are 13 residues in the CDR3. Trimming stripped 4 bases from V and 2 bases from J, with 9 bases between. The CDR3 protein is CAWTGGGNQPQHF. The CDR3 DNA reads as TGTGCCTGGACTGGGGGCGGCAATCAGCCCCAGCATTTT.

This CDR3 reads CASSHTSGEKLFF. In DNA form, the CDR3 reads TGCGCCAGCAGCCATACATCTGGTGAAAAACTGTTTTTT. The chain combines TRBV4-3 with TRBJ1-4; D call uncertain. Germline V gene data show CDR1 as LGHNA and CDR2 as YSLEER. V lost 3 bases and J lost 7, with 9 bases in between. This CDR3 has 13 residues.